Following are 15 T cell receptor beta chains from one sample sequenced in a study of T cell repertoires in cytomegalovirus infection. Their antigen targets remain unknown. TCRdb used MiXCR to reprocess the reads, holding one entry per CDR3 protein. The sample records about 220,000 distinct CDR3 sequences, 35% to 40% being singletons. The sample in question was CD8+ T cells from cultured PBMCs, obtained from culture after CMV antigen stimulation. These receptors all come from a human donor in good health (CMV status not recorded). Some clones in this sample may be carry-over from other donors' samples.

To note about this clonotype: Compared with germline, one end of the junction differs, possibly owing to a read error. The chain links TRBV7-2 to TRBJ1-2, with TRBD1 matching over 8 bases. This CDR3 is 14 amino acids long. The germline CDR1 and CDR2 sequences are SGHTA and FQGNSA. CDR3 nucleotides: TGTGCCAGCAGCCCCCGGACAGGGCGGGAGGGGTACAACTTC. This translates into CASSPRTGREGYNF.

The chain is built from TRBV6-1 and TRBJ1-2, with TRBD1 matching 7 bases. The V segment lost 5 bases and the J segment 3 bases; nucleotides outside the gene matches: 12. Germline V gives CDR1 MNHNS, CDR2 SASEGT. This CDR3 is 16 amino acids long. The CDR3 spells CASSINLGQAHYGYTF. CDR3 bases: TGTGCCAGCAGTATCAACCTAGGACAGGCCCACTATGGCTACACCTTC.

V is TRBV27 and J is TRBJ1-2, with D perhaps TRBD1 (5 bases). The CDR3 spans 14 residues. V was cut by 5 bases and J by 10 bases, with 20 bases left in between. CDR1 is MNHEY and CDR2 is SMNVEV in the germline V gene (reference sequence). The CDR3 region is CASSPYRKGSDYTF. The CDR3 nucleotides are TGTGCCAGCAGTCCCTATCGGAAGGGGTCGGACTACACCTTC.

The chain combines TRBV7-2 with TRBJ1-6; possible D gene TRBD1, 5 bases. Trimming stripped 9 bases from V and 7 bases from J, with 22 bases between. Germline V gene data show CDR1 as SGHTA and CDR2 as FQGNSA. The CDR3 has 16 residues. CDR3 in amino acids: CASDYKAAAGNSPLHF. The CDR3 DNA reads as TGTGCCAGTGATTACAAGGCGGCCGCAGGGAATTCACCCCTCCACTTT. The complete variable domain, with remaining parts taken from reference TRBV7-2 and TRBJ1-6, reads GAGVSQSPSNKVTEKGKDVELRCDPISGHTALYWYRQSLGQGLEFLIYFQGNSAPDKSGLPSDRFSAERTGGSVSTLTIQRTQQEDSAVYLCASDYKAAAGNSPLHFGNGTRLTVT.

This clonotype was counted only a few times. The chain combines TRBV11-2 with TRBJ2-1, with D possibly TRBD2 on 6 matching bases. CDR3 length: 18 residues. V was cut by 5 bases and J by 0 bases, with 20 bases left in between. In germline, CDR1 is SGHAT, CDR2 FQNNGV. CDR3 DNA: TGTGCCAGCAGCCCCCGCCCCCGGACGGGGGACTCCTACAATGAGCAGTTCTTC. It yields the protein CASSPRPRTGDSYNEQFF.

This clonotype was detected a few times. The chain links TRBV11-2 to TRBJ1-1; possible D gene TRBD1, 5 bases. Trimming cost V 4 bases and J 3 bases, with 24 bases left between them. The CDR3 runs 18 residues. Germline CDR1 and CDR2: SGHAT and FQNNGV. The CDR3 is CASSSLPGGTPGHTEAFF. In DNA, the CDR3 is TGTGCCAGCAGCTCCCTACCTGGTGGGACCCCCGGGCACACTGAAGCTTTCTTT.

This clonotype was found once. V is TRBV7-4 and J is TRBJ2-1, with D uncertain. The ends were cut back, 0 bases at V and 5 bases at J, with 14 bases in the middle. The germline CDR1 and CDR2 sequences are SGHVT and SQSDAQ. This CDR3 contains 16 residues. CDR3 residues: CASSLAVGSPHNEQFF. The CDR3 DNA is TGTGCCAGCAGCTTAGCGGTGGGAAGCCCCCACAATGAGCAGTTCTTC. Full variable domain (outside the CDR3, taken from reference TRBV7-4 and TRBJ2-1): GAGVSQSPRYKVAKRGRDVALRCDSISGHVTLYWYRQTLGQGSEVLTYSQSDAQRDKSGRPSGRFSAERPERSVSTLKIQRTEQGDSAVYLCASSLAVGSPHNEQFFGPGTRLTVL.

V and J are TRBV12-5 and TRBJ2-5; D not certain. The CDR3 is 16 amino acids. V was clipped by 1 base and J by 5 bases, with 17 bases between them. The V gene's germline CDR1 is LGHNT and CDR2 FRNRAP. Here the CDR3 reads CASGLDQDPDPETQYF. The DNA for the CDR3 is TGTGCTAGTGGTTTGGATCAGGACCCCGATCCCGAGACCCAGTACTTC.

The chain couples TRBV7-2 to TRBJ2-7, with 8 bases aligning to TRBD1. Per the germline V gene, CDR1 is SGHTA and CDR2 is FQGNSA. This CDR3 is built from 14 residues. Losses at the gene ends were 3 bases for V and 7 bases for J; bases not matched to a gene: 8. CDR3 sequence: CASSFWGQDPEQYF. As DNA, the CDR3 is TGTGCCAGCAGCTTTTGGGGACAGGATCCAGAGCAGTACTTC.

V usage is TRBV4-1 and J usage is TRBJ2-1, with 12 nucleotides matching TRBD2. The CDR3 runs to 15 residues. V lost 2 bases, J lost 9 bases, and 5 bases stayed unmatched. Germline V gene lookup returns CDR1 MGHRA and CDR2 YSYEKL. The CDR3: CASSQLAGGPSEQFF. CDR3 bases: TGCGCCAGCAGCCAACTAGCGGGAGGGCCGAGTGAGCAGTTCTTC.

This sequence joins TRBV12-3 or TRBV12-4 and TRBJ2-7; D might be TRBD1 (5 bases). The CDR3 runs to 14 residues. V lost 4 bases to trimming and J lost 0 bases, with 10 bases between them. CDR3 sequence: CASSSDTISYEQYF. DNA for the CDR3: TGTGCCAGCAGTTCGGACACCATCTCCTACGAGCAGTACTTC.

The sample holds a few counts of this clonotype. This rearrangement joins TRBV25-1 to TRBJ1-5, with TRBD1 matching over 9 bases. The CDR3 spans 16 residues. The germline CDR1 and CDR2 sequences are MGHDK and SYGVNS. The junction had 4 bases not matched to a gene; V was cut back by 4 bases and J by 0 bases. The CDR3 reads CASSAQGADSNQPQHF. In DNA form, the CDR3 reads TGTGCCAGCAGTGCACAGGGGGCTGATAGCAATCAGCCCCAGCATTTT.

The V gene is TRBV7-4, the J gene TRBJ1-3; a possible D gene is TRBD1 (5 bases). V was trimmed by 5 bases and J by 13 bases, leaving 18 bases between them. Germline V CDR1 and CDR2: SGHVT, SQSDAQ. CDR3 length: 13 residues. In nucleotides, the CDR3 is TGTGCCAGCAGCCAAGAGGGGCCGACAGAAATATATTTT. Amino acids: CASSQEGPTEIYF. Full variable domain (missing parts from reference TRBV7-4 and TRBJ1-3): GAGVSQSPRYKVAKRGRDVALRCDSISGHVTLYWYRQTLGQGSEVLTYSQSDAQRDKSGRPSGRFSAERPERSVSTLKIQRTEQGDSAVYLCASSQEGPTEIYFGEGSWLTVV.

This sequence joins TRBV5-4 and TRBJ2-5; D not certain. Between the trimmed V and J ends, which lost 0 bases and 1 base, there was a span of 7 bases. CDR3 length: 14 residues. Germline V gene lookup returns CDR1 SGHNT and CDR2 YYREEE (reference sequence). The CDR3 bases are TGTGCCAGCAGCTTGGCGGGTACCCAAGAGACCCAGTACTTC. It yields the protein CASSLAGTQETQYF. The entire variable domain, with the rest obtained from reference TRBV5-4 and TRBJ2-5, is as follows: ETGVTQSPTHLIKTRGQQVTLRCSSQSGHNTVSWYQQALGQGPQFIFQYYREEENGRGNFPPRFSGLQFPNYSSELNVNALELDDSALYLCASSLAGTQETQYFGPGTRLLVL.

This clonotype was seen a few times. This chain connects TRBV14 to TRBJ2-2; 8 bases are a match to TRBD1. Germline lookup yields CDR1 SGHDN and CDR2 FVKESK. The CDR3 spans 15 residues. V dropped 3 bases and J dropped 2; count of bases not matched to a gene: 2. CDR3 in amino acids: CASSHDRGNTGELFF. CDR3 DNA: TGTGCCAGCAGCCACGACAGGGGAAACACCGGGGAGCTGTTTTTT.